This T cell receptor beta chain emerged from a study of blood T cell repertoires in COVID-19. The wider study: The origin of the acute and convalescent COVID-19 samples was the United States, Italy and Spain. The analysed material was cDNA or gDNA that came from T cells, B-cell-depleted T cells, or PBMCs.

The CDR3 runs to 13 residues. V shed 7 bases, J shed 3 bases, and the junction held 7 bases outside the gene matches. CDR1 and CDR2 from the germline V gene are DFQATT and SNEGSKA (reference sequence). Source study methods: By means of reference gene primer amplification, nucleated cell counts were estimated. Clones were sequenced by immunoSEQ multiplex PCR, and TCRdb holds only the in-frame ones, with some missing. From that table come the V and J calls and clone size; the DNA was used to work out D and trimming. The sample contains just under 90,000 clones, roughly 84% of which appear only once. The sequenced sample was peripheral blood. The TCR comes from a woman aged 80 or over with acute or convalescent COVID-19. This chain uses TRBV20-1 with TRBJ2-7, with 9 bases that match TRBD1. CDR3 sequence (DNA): TGCAGTGTTAGTACAGGGGGCAGCTACGAGCAGTACTTC. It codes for CSVSTGGSYEQYF.